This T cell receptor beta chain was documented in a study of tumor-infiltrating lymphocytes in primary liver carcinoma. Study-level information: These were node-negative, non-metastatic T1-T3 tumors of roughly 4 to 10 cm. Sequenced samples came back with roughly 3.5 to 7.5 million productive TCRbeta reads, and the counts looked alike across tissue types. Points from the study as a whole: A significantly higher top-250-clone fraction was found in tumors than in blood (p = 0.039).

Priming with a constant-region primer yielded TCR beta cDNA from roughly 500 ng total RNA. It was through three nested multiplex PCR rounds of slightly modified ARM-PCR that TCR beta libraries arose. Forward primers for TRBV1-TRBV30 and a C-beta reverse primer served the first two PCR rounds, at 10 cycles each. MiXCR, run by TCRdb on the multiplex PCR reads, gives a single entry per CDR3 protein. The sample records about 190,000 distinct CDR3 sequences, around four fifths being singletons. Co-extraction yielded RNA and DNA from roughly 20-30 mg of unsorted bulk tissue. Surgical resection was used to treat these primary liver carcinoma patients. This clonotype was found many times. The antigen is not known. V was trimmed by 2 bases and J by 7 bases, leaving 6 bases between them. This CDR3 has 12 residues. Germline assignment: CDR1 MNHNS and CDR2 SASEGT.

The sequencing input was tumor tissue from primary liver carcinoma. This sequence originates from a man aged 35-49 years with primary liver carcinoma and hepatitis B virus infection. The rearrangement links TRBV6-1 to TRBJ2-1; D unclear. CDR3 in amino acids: CASSEQWNEQFF. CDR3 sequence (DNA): TGTGCCAGCAGTGAACAATGGAATGAGCAGTTCTTC.